The T cell receptor beta chain described here comes from a study of patients and donors after allogeneic stem cell transplantation. TCRdb reprocessed the RT-PCR reads via MiXCR and lists one record per CDR3 protein. Of tens of thousands of distinct CDR3 sequences in the sample, more than 20% were seen once. The V and J ends lost 1 base and 2 bases respectively, with 10 bases between them. Germline CDR1 and CDR2: SGHTA and FQGNSA. CDR3 length equals 15 residues. J is TRBJ2-3 and V is TRBV7-2, with a tentative D call TRBD2 (5 bases). This clonotype was sampled from a human donor who was either an allogeneic HSCT recipient or a stem cell or donor lymphocyte infusion donor (not recorded which). It is not recorded whose cells these are; they may come from a transplant donor. Sequencing was carried out using blood, either unsorted or a sorted T cell fraction (not recorded which). The CDR3 DNA sequence: TGTGCCAGCAGCTTAGGAGGGTACACCACAGATACGCAGTATTTT. It translates to CASSLGGYTTDTQYF. Complete variable domain (other parts from reference TRBV7-2 and TRBJ2-3): GAGVSQSPSNKVTEKGKDVELRCDPISGHTALYWYRQSLGQGLEFLIYFQGNSAPDKSGLPSDRFSAERTGGSVSTLTIQRTQQEDSAVYLCASSLGGYTTDTQYFGPGTRLTVL.